The 32 T cell receptor beta chains below all came from one sample that was sequenced in a study of cytomegalovirus exposure and HLA in healthy donors. With 60 Vbeta and 13 Jbeta primers, the PCR was carried out. The protocol was immunoSEQ multiplex PCR, while the TCRdb copy is restricted to in-frame clones and leaves out a portion. The table records roughly 190,000 clones, about 77% of them present only once. The sample comprised PBMCs. Receptor source: a man younger than 40 in good health and CMV-seropositive.

The rearrangement joins TRBV2 to TRBJ1-5, with D unclear. Germline V gene data show CDR1 as SNHLY and CDR2 as FYNNEI. V gave up 7 bases and J gave up 4 bases, with 17 bases separating them. This CDR3 has 15 residues. The CDR3 region is CASKEEGVGNQPQHF. CDR3 nucleotide sequence: TGTGCCAGCAAGGAAGAGGGTGTGGGGAATCAGCCCCAGCATTTT.

Concerning this clone itself: Distinct nucleotide sequences in the sample also encode this CDR3. The chain links TRBV7-9 to TRBJ2-3; D is uncertain. V was trimmed by 5 bases and J by 5 bases, leaving 8 bases between them. Germline CDR1 SEHNR, CDR2 FQNEAQ (reference sequence). The CDR3 covers 12 residues. This CDR3 reads CASSPEVDTQYF. Written as DNA, the CDR3 is TGTGCCAGCAGCCCAGAGGTAGATACGCAGTATTTT.

There are a few counts of this clone. The gene calls are TRBV5-1 and TRBJ1-1, with 7 bases matching TRBD1. The CDR3 covers 14 residues. The V gene's germline CDR1 is SGHRS and CDR2 YFSETQ. J lost 4 bases, V lost 4 bases, and 7 bases had no gene match. CDR3 residues: CASSTGSGGTEAFF. Written as DNA, the CDR3 is TGCGCCAGCAGCACCGGATCAGGGGGCACTGAAGCTTTCTTT.

This clone was counted once. The V call is TRBV5-4, the J call TRBJ2-3; a possible D gene is TRBD2 (5 bases). CDR3 length: 13 residues. Trimming stripped 2 bases from V and 4 bases from J, with 8 bases between. Germline V CDR1 and CDR2: SGHNT, YYREEE (reference sequence). The CDR3 loop reads CASSFTRADTQYF. CDR3 nucleotide sequence: TGTGCCAGCAGCTTTACGAGGGCAGATACGCAGTATTTT.

This clone occurred a few times. The chain is built from TRBV18 and TRBJ1-3; 8 bases align to TRBD1. V lost 0 bases, J lost 4 bases, and 2 bases stayed unmatched. The CDR3 loop spans 15 amino acids. CDR1 and CDR2 from the germline V gene are KGHSH and LQKENI. The CDR3 region has the DNA TGTGCCAGCTCACCACCGGGGACAGGCGGAAACACCATATATTTT. Protein: CASSPPGTGGNTIYF.

This clone was recorded once. The chain links TRBV27 to TRBJ2-7; 7 bases match TRBD1. CDR1 MNHEY and CDR2 SMNVEV come from the germline V gene (reference sequence). Germline trimming cut 3 bases from V and 1 base from J; bases unmatched to any gene: 18. CDR3 length: 19 amino acids. CDR3 in amino acids: CASSFGTASTKNFSYEQYF. For the CDR3, the DNA is TGTGCCAGCAGTTTCGGGACAGCGAGCACCAAAAATTTTTCCTACGAGCAGTACTTC.

This chain uses TRBV2 with TRBJ2-3; possibly TRBD2 for D (6 bases). V lost 5 bases and J 6 bases, leaving 15 bases between the germline ends. The CDR3 contains 14 residues. CDR1 SNHLY and CDR2 FYNNEI come from the germline V gene. CDR3 in amino acids: CASSPGSGGDTQYF. CDR3 DNA: TGTGCCAGCAGTCCGGGCTCAGGAGGGGATACGCAGTATTTT.

This clone was seen a few times. The V gene is TRBV9, the J gene TRBJ2-6; D possibly corresponds to TRBD1 (6 bases). The V end was cut by 4 bases, the J end by 3 bases, with 11 bases between. Germline-derived CDR1 and CDR2 are SGDLS and YYNGEE. CDR3 size: 15 residues. This chain's CDR3 is CASSPHRVGANVLTF. As DNA, the CDR3 is TGTGCCAGCAGCCCCCACAGGGTTGGGGCCAACGTCCTGACTTTC.

This clone was found a few times. V is TRBV7-2 and J is TRBJ2-3, with D possibly being TRBD2 (5 bases). V was pared by 5 bases and J by 4 bases, with 16 bases between. Looked up from germline, CDR1 is SGHTA and CDR2 is FQGNSA. The CDR3 is 15 amino acids. The CDR3 here is CASSPMGLRADTQYF. CDR3 sequence (DNA): TGTGCCAGCAGCCCCATGGGGTTGCGGGCAGATACGCAGTATTTT.

The count of this clone is one. This chain joins TRBV2 and TRBJ2-7, with a weak D call TRBD2 (6 bases). Germline CDR1 reads SNHLY; CDR2 reads FYNNEI. Trimming shortened V by 7 bases and J by 6 bases, and 22 bases separated the two germline ends. The CDR3 runs to 15 residues. The CDR3 sequence is CASTRLEGVGSEQYF. As DNA, the CDR3 is TGTGCCAGCACCAGACTAGAAGGGGTTGGTAGCGAGCAGTACTTC. Full variable domain (rest looked up from reference TRBV2 and TRBJ2-7): EPEVTQTPSHQVTQMGQEVILRCVPISNHLYFYWYRQILGQKVEFLVSFYNNEISEKSEIFDDQFSVERPDGSNFTLKIRSTKLEDSAMYFCASTRLEGVGSEQYFGPGTRLTVT.

This clone came up a few times. The gene calls are TRBV14 and TRBJ2-7, with 8 bases aligning to TRBD2. V was pared by 1 base and J by 3 bases, with 5 bases of the junction left unmatched. The length of the CDR3 is 15 residues. Germline V CDR1 and CDR2: SGHDN, FVKESK. CDR3 in amino acids: CASSQVLAGFYEQYF. Here the CDR3 DNA reads TGTGCCAGCAGCCAAGTTCTAGCGGGTTTCTACGAGCAGTACTTC.

The rearrangement links TRBV6-5 to TRBJ1-2; D might be TRBD1 (5 bases). Germline lookup yields CDR1 MNHEY and CDR2 SVGAGI. The CDR3 runs 12 residues. V was shortened by 6 bases and J by 2 bases, with 7 bases between the two germline ends. The CDR3 coding sequence is TGTGCCAGCAGCTCAGGGAACTATGGCTACACCTTC. Amino acids: CASSSGNYGYTF.

V usage is TRBV11-2 and J usage is TRBJ2-7, with a possible D match to TRBD1 (5 bases). Trimming stripped 0 bases from V and 10 bases from J, with 10 bases between. The CDR3 consists of 12 residues. The germline CDR1 and CDR2 sequences are SGHAT and FQNNGV. Here the CDR3 reads CASSLDRVTQYF. The CDR3 DNA reads as TGTGCCAGCAGCTTAGACAGGGTAACTCAGTACTTC.

The chain links TRBV10-3 to TRBJ2-3; TRBD2 matches 8 bases. The CDR3 runs to 14 residues. The V segment lost 7 bases and the J segment 1 base; nucleotides outside the gene matches: 4. Germline CDR1 and CDR2: ENHRY and SYGVKD. The CDR3 spells CAITGTRGTDTQYF. The CDR3 nucleotides are TGTGCCATCACCGGGACTAGGGGCACAGATACGCAGTATTTT.

The V gene is TRBV7-2, the J gene TRBJ1-2; 7 nucleotides line up with TRBD1. Trimming at V came to 5 bases and at J to 2 bases, leaving 8 bases not matched to a gene. The germline V gene encodes CDR1 SGHTA and CDR2 FQGNSA. This CDR3 has 15 residues. In DNA, the CDR3 is TGTGCCAGCAGCCCACAGGGACAGAACAACTATGGCTACACCTTC. Its protein product is CASSPQGQNNYGYTF.

This clone has a handful of counts. This chain connects TRBV9 to TRBJ2-7; 11 bases are a match to TRBD2. This CDR3 has 16 residues. V was clipped by 3 bases and J by 0 bases; unmatched bases: 5. The germline gives CDR1 SGDLS, CDR2 YYNGEE. CDR3 loop: CASSEGGTSGSYEQYF. The CDR3 nucleotides read TGTGCCAGCAGCGAGGGAGGGACTAGCGGCTCCTACGAGCAGTACTTC.

The CDR3 DNA reads TGTGCCAGCAGCGCCCCCAAAGCGGGGGGATACAATGAGCAGTTCTTC. This translates into CASSAPKAGGYNEQFF. V is TRBV9 and J is TRBJ2-1, with 9 nucleotides matching TRBD2. V trimming: 3 bases; J trimming: 4 bases; junction bases outside the gene matches: 8. There are 16 residues in the CDR3. Germline CDR1 and CDR2: SGDLS and YYNGEE.

The chain combines TRBV5-4 with TRBJ1-4; D unclear. The CDR3 extends over 13 amino acids. Germline V gene lookup returns CDR1 SGHNT and CDR2 YYREEE (reference sequence). The ends were cut back, 4 bases at V and 7 bases at J, with 11 bases in the middle. CDR3 sequence reads: CASSQPGSEKLFF. The CDR3 bases are TGTGCCAGCAGCCAACCCGGGAGTGAAAAACTGTTTTTT.

In its sample, this clone was seen a few times. The chain is built from TRBV7-3 and TRBJ2-2; D remains ambiguous. V was shortened by 5 bases and J by 6 bases, with 7 bases between the two germline ends. There are 12 residues in the CDR3. Germline V gene data show CDR1 as SGHTA and CDR2 as FQGTGA. This CDR3 reads CASSRVPGELFF. The CDR3 DNA follows: TGTGCCAGCAGCCGAGTTCCCGGGGAGCTGTTTTTT.

The genes are TRBV4-3 and TRBJ2-1; weak D call: TRBD2 (8 bases). This CDR3 is 19 amino acids long. V lost 0 bases and J 3 bases, leaving 21 bases between the germline ends. Per the germline V gene, CDR1 is LGHNA and CDR2 is YSLEER. The DNA for the CDR3 is TGCGCCAGCAGCCAAGAAGGCAGGGGGAGCGGGAGTAGCTACAATGAGCAGTTCTTC. This translates into CASSQEGRGSGSSYNEQFF.

The rearrangement links TRBV6-1 to TRBJ1-1, with D possibly TRBD1 on 6 matching bases. V lost 5 bases to trimming and J lost 1 base, with 8 bases between them. Germline V gene sequence: CDR1 MNHNS, CDR2 SASEGT. The CDR3 sequence is 13 residues long. The CDR3 DNA sequence: TGTGCCAGCAGTCAGACAGGGAACACTGAAGCTTTCTTT. This encodes CASSQTGNTEAFF.

This sequence joins TRBV4-1 and TRBJ1-2, with D possibly matching TRBD1 (6 bases). The germline V and J ends were trimmed by 0 bases and 7 bases, with 15 bases remaining between them. The germline V gene has CDR1 MGHRA and CDR2 YSYEKL. The CDR3 spans 15 residues. CDR3: CASSQEGGGRAGYTF. The CDR3 DNA follows: TGCGCCAGCAGCCAAGAAGGGGGAGGGAGGGCTGGCTACACCTTC.

The sample holds one count of this clone. The gene calls are TRBV11-3 and TRBJ2-1; 10 bases line up with TRBD2. V trimming: 5 bases; J trimming: 7 bases; junction bases outside the gene matches: 11. Germline CDR1 reads SGHNT; CDR2 reads YENEEA. The length of the CDR3 is 16 residues. The CDR3 coding sequence is TGTGCCAGCAGCCTACATGAGCGGGGGGGCCTGAATGAGCAGTTCTTC. Translated, it gives CASSLHERGGLNEQFF.

The chain carries TRBV27 and TRBJ1-6; perhaps TRBD1 as D (6 bases). Trimming shortened V by 4 bases and J by 0 bases, and 16 bases separated the two germline ends. Germline lookup yields CDR1 MNHEY and CDR2 SMNVEV (reference sequence). The CDR3 contains 18 residues. CDR3 nucleotide sequence: TGTGCCAGCAGTTCCCGGACAGATAGGAGCTCCTATAATTCACCCCTCCACTTT. Amino acid sequence: CASSSRTDRSSYNSPLHF.

The chain joins TRBV18 to TRBJ2-5; D may be TRBD1 (5 bases). Germline V gene lookup returns CDR1 KGHSH and CDR2 LQKENI. This CDR3 contains 14 residues. V was pared by 2 bases and J by 1 base, with 8 bases between. The CDR3 DNA reads TGTGCCAGCTCACCAATCAGGGTCCAAGAGACCCAGTACTTC. Protein sequence: CASSPIRVQETQYF.

This clone appeared once. This chain links TRBV21-1 with TRBJ1-6; the table assigns TRBD1, which was not confirmed against the DNA. TRBV21-1 is classified as a pseudogene. This CDR3 is built from 14 residues. The CDR3 sequence is CASSKGYRGSPLHF. The CDR3 coding sequence is TGTGCCAGCAGCAAAGGGTACAGGGGTTCACCCCTCCACTTT.

J is TRBJ1-1 and V is TRBV28; TRBD1 aligns across 7 bases. The CDR3 has 13 residues. The V and J ends lost 11 bases and 0 bases, in that order; junction bases with no gene match: 6. CDR1 and CDR2 from the germline V gene are MDHEN and SYDVKM. CDR3 DNA sequence: TGTGCCGGTAGACAGGGCATGAACACTGAAGCTTTCTTT. Amino acid sequence: CAGRQGMNTEAFF.

V usage is TRBV6-5 and J usage is TRBJ1-1; D ambiguous. Germline V gene lookup returns CDR1 MNHEY and CDR2 SVGAGI. The CDR3 has 14 residues. Trimming shortened V by 0 bases and J by 4 bases, and 9 bases separated the two germline ends. The CDR3 DNA reads as TGTGCCAGCAGTTACTCGGGGAGTAGCACTGAAGCTTTCTTT. Its translation: CASSYSGSSTEAFF.

V usage is TRBV6-4 and J usage is TRBJ2-6, with D perhaps TRBD2 (5 bases). Trimming took 8 bases from V and 0 from J, leaving 5 bases between them. The length of the CDR3 is 13 residues. Germline CDR1 MRHNA, CDR2 SNTAGT. CDR3 protein: CASRDSGANVLTF. In DNA form, the CDR3 reads TGTGCCAGCCGGGACTCTGGGGCCAACGTCCTGACTTTC.

The V call is TRBV19, the J call TRBJ1-5; a weak D match, TRBD1 (6 bases). V lost 5 bases to trimming and J lost 6 bases, with 20 bases between them. From germline, CDR1 is LNHDA and CDR2 SQIVND (reference sequence). There are 16 residues in the CDR3. CDR3 loop: CASSDKGAGASQPQHF. The CDR3 nucleotides are TGTGCCAGTAGTGATAAAGGGGCGGGGGCAAGTCAGCCCCAGCATTTT.

This sequence joins TRBV6-5 and TRBJ1-1; tentatively, D is TRBD1 (5 bases). Germline V lookup: CDR1 MNHEY, CDR2 SVGAGI. V was pared by 0 bases and J by 3 bases, with 11 bases between. The CDR3 is 15 residues long. The CDR3 reads CASSYSRIGDTEAFF. CDR3 in DNA: TGTGCCAGCAGTTACTCGAGGATAGGGGACACTGAAGCTTTCTTT.

The gene calls are TRBV29-1 and TRBJ1-1, with D perhaps TRBD1 (6 bases). Trimming took 0 bases from V and 1 from J, leaving 12 bases between them. Germline lookup yields CDR1 SQVTM and CDR2 ANQGSEA. The CDR3 is 15 amino acids. The CDR3 coding sequence is TGCAGCGTTGAAGACAGCCGGGGGGCGAACACTGAAGCTTTCTTT. It specifies CSVEDSRGANTEAFF.